The next 7 T cell receptor beta chains were all read from a single sample in a study of PD-1 blockade in classical Hodgkin lymphoma. Data came from immunoSEQ multiplex PCR; TCRdb stores just in-frame clones and leaves some out. Counted here are some 60,000 clones, more than 90% occurring once; the ten biggest clones make up around 9.7%. Every patient relapsed after autologous stem cell transplantation, and brentuximab vedotin exposure varied. This sample comprised peripheral blood mononuclear cells (PBMCs), obtained at baseline. The source of these receptors is a human donor with classical Hodgkin lymphoma.

The chain has TRBV19 and TRBJ1-2; 8 bases line up with TRBD1. Trimming removed 5 bases from V and 2 bases from J; junction bases left unmatched: 4. The germline V gene encodes CDR1 LNHDA and CDR2 SQIVND (reference sequence). This CDR3 contains 14 residues. CDR3 in DNA: TGTGCCAGTAGTCCAGGGGGCGCAAACTATGGCTACACCTTC. Translation: CASSPGGANYGYTF.

The chain combines TRBV27 with TRBJ2-1; 9 bases align to TRBD1. V lost 8 bases, J lost 6 bases, and 8 bases stayed unmatched. Germline CDR1 and CDR2: MNHEY and SMNVEV (reference sequence). The length of the CDR3 is 14 residues. The CDR3 DNA reads as TGTGCCAGCCGCGGGACAGGGAGGGGCAATGAGCAGTTCTTC. Its translation is CASRGTGRGNEQFF.

This clone was detected once. This sequence joins TRBV19 and TRBJ1-4; D remains unclear. Germline loops: CDR1 LNHDA, CDR2 SQIVND (reference sequence). V was clipped by 4 bases and J by 3 bases, with 15 bases between them. CDR3 length: 16 residues. The CDR3 nucleotides read TGTGCCAGTAGTAACGGGCCCGGTTTTGCTAATGAAAAACTGTTTTTT. Translation gives CASSNGPGFANEKLFF. Based on the CDR3 plus reference TRBV19 and TRBJ1-4, the full variable domain is DGGITQSPKYLFRKEGQNVTLSCEQNLNHDAMYWYRQDPGQGLRLIYYSQIVNDFQKGDIAEGYSVSREKKESFPLTVTSAQKNPTAFYLCASSNGPGFANEKLFFGSGTQLSVL.

This clone was counted a few times. The J gene is TRBJ1-2, the V gene TRBV2; D gene unclear. V was shortened by 6 bases and J by 5 bases, with 16 bases between the two germline ends. Germline V gives CDR1 SNHLY, CDR2 FYNNEI. The CDR3 extends over 14 amino acids. CDR3: CASSLGVASYGYTF. CDR3 nucleotide sequence: TGTGCCAGCAGCCTCGGGGTAGCCTCTTATGGCTACACCTTC.

The CDR3 DNA reads TGCGCCAGCAGTCGAGGGGACCCGCCGTGCTACGAGCAGTACTTC. Encoded protein: CASSRGDPPCYEQYF. The chain is built from TRBV23-1 and TRBJ2-7; either TRBD1 or TRBD2 may fit D (5 bases each). TRBV23-1 is annotated as an ORF whose role is uncertain. Trimming removed 4 bases at V and 3 bases at J, with 16 bases between. The CDR3 contains 15 residues.

In nucleotides, the CDR3 is TGCGCCAGCAGCCAAGTCGAAAACACAGATACGCAGTATTTT. Its translation: CASSQVENTDTQYF. The chain joins TRBV4-1 to TRBJ2-3, with D unresolved. There are 14 residues in the CDR3. Germline CDR1 is MGHRA and CDR2 is YSYEKL. Trimming pared 1 base from V and 2 bases from J, leaving 7 bases between.

V gene TRBV11-2 combines with J gene TRBJ2-1, with a possible D match to TRBD2 (5 bases). Germline CDR1 reads SGHAT; CDR2 reads FQNNGV. The ends were cut back, 1 base at V and 10 bases at J, with 17 bases in the middle. The CDR3 spans 15 residues. The CDR3 here is CASSLGTYGIGEQFF. The DNA of the CDR3 is TGTGCCAGCAGCTTAGGGACTTACGGGATTGGCGAGCAGTTCTTC.